These 27 T cell receptor beta chains originate from one sample sequenced in a study of blood T cell repertoires in COVID-19. Method: immunoSEQ multiplex PCR; TCRdb's copy keeps in-frame clones and lacks some. The sample lists around 20,000 clones, about 86% occurring once. The specimen was peripheral blood. The receptors originated from a human donor in a cohort sampled during active COVID-19.

The chain combines TRBV18 with TRBJ2-3; 7 positions match TRBD1. CDR1 and CDR2 (germline): KGHSH, LQKENI. J gave up 0 bases and V 4 bases, and 4 bases lay outside the gene matches. The CDR3 consists of 15 residues. The CDR3 bases are TGTGCCAGCTCACTGGGACAGCCTAGCACAGATACGCAGTATTTT. It specifies CASSLGQPSTDTQYF.

The chain employs TRBV25-1 and TRBJ1-1; D may be TRBD1 (6 bases). CDR3 length: 14 residues. In germline, CDR1 is MGHDK, CDR2 SYGVNS. Trimming shortened V by 5 bases and J by 1 base, and 11 bases separated the two germline ends. The chain's CDR3 is CASSSTGQNTEAFF. CDR3 DNA: TGTGCCAGCAGTTCGACAGGCCAGAACACTGAAGCTTTCTTT.

The chain has TRBV6-2 or TRBV6-3 and TRBJ2-1; weak D call: TRBD2 (6 bases). This CDR3 has 16 residues. CDR1 and CDR2 (germline): MNHEY, SVGEGT. V was clipped by 0 bases and J by 10 bases, with 19 bases between them. Written as DNA, the CDR3 is TGTGCCAGCAGTTACTCTCTGGGACTCCGAATTGGAGAGCAGTTCTTC. It specifies CASSYSLGLRIGEQFF.

This chain connects TRBV24-1 to TRBJ2-1, with 13 bases that match TRBD2. Germline V gene lookup returns CDR1 KGHDR and CDR2 SFDVKD. V lost 3 bases to trimming and J lost 6 bases; unmatched junction nucleotides: 4. This CDR3 comprises 16 residues. The CDR3 bases are TGTGCCACCAGTGATCCGACTAGCGGGAGGTTCAATGAGCAGTTCTTC. Residues: CATSDPTSGRFNEQFF.

The chain uses TRBV7-8 and TRBJ2-2, with 7 bases fitting TRBD2. Trimming took 1 base from V and 4 from J; bases not matched to a gene: 6. CDR3 size: 16 residues. Germline-derived CDR1 and CDR2 are SGHVS and FQNEAQ. CDR3 residues: CASSLVAGVGTGELFF. Here the CDR3 DNA reads TGTGCCAGCAGCTTAGTGGCGGGAGTAGGCACCGGGGAGCTGTTTTTT.

The chain joins TRBV28 to TRBJ1-5; 7 bases are shared with TRBD1. Looked up from germline, CDR1 is MDHEN and CDR2 is SYDVKM. This CDR3 region has 16 residues. The ends lost 5 bases at V and 4 bases at J; junction bases unmatched: 11. The CDR3 here is CASSPRTGTANQPQHF. The CDR3 nucleotides are TGTGCCAGCAGTCCCCGAACCGGGACAGCAAATCAGCCCCAGCATTTT.

The genes are TRBV6-5 and TRBJ1-1; D is perhaps TRBD1 (5 bases). The CDR3 sequence is 14 residues long. With 6 bases removed from V and 0 bases from J, the gap between germline ends came to 11 bases. Germline-derived CDR1 and CDR2 are MNHEY and SVGAGI. The CDR3 region is CASRFTGLNTEAFF. The CDR3, as DNA: TGTGCCAGCAGGTTTACAGGCTTGAACACTGAAGCTTTCTTT.

This clone showed up just a few times. The rearrangement links TRBV28 to TRBJ1-1, with D maybe TRBD1 (5 bases). V was trimmed by 5 bases and J by 1 base, leaving 17 bases between them. Per germline, CDR1 MDHEN and CDR2 SYDVKM. This CDR3 has 16 amino acids. The CDR3 coding sequence is TGTGCCAGCAGTACATTACAGGACCCTTCGAACACTGAAGCTTTCTTT. Protein: CASSTLQDPSNTEAFF.

CDR3 DNA: TGTGCCACCAGTGATTCGAGCGGGACCCAAGAGACCCAGTACTTC. It is translated as CATSDSSGTQETQYF. This sequence joins TRBV24-1 and TRBJ2-5; 7 bases map to TRBD2. V was clipped by 2 bases and J by 1 base; unmatched bases: 3. The CDR3 runs 15 residues. Germline CDR1 reads KGHDR; CDR2 reads SFDVKD.

The rearrangement joins TRBV19 to TRBJ1-3, with TRBD1 matching 7 bases. CDR1 LNHDA and CDR2 SQIVND come from the germline V gene (reference sequence). The trim removed 6 bases at V and 4 bases at J, leaving 9 bases unmatched. The CDR3 runs 15 residues. As DNA, the CDR3 is TGTGCCAGTAGACCTGAGGGGGCTTCGGGAAACACCATATATTTT. Encoded protein: CASRPEGASGNTIYF.

This rearrangement joins TRBV7-9 to TRBJ2-6; TRBD1 matches 8 bases. The CDR3 covers 15 residues. V lost 5 bases to trimming and J lost 4 bases; unmatched junction nucleotides: 4. Per the germline V gene, CDR1 is SEHNR and CDR2 is FQNEAQ (reference sequence). The CDR3 DNA sequence: TGTGCCAGCAGCAAGACAGGGGTCGGGGCCAACGTCCTGACTTTC. It specifies CASSKTGVGANVLTF.

V and J are TRBV18 and TRBJ2-7; the D gene is possibly TRBD2 (5 bases). Trimming shortened V by 3 bases and J by 0 bases, and 12 bases separated the two germline ends. Germline loops: CDR1 KGHSH, CDR2 LQKENI. This CDR3 region has 15 residues. This CDR3 is CASSPPGVSSYEQYF. Here the CDR3 DNA reads TGTGCCAGCTCACCTCCCGGGGTGAGCTCCTACGAGCAGTACTTC.

The chain employs TRBV7-2 and TRBJ2-5; TRBD1 matches 9 bases. J gave up 4 bases and V 4 bases, and 10 bases lay outside the gene matches. The CDR3 extends over 16 amino acids. The germline V gene has CDR1 SGHTA and CDR2 FQGNSA. CDR3 residues: CASSSRTGARGETQYF. The CDR3 nucleotides read TGTGCCAGCAGCTCGAGGACAGGGGCAAGAGGAGAGACCCAGTACTTC.

J is TRBJ2-1 and V is TRBV9; 7 positions agree with TRBD1. V shed 7 bases and J 0 bases; nucleotides not matched to a gene: 7. The CDR3 contains 15 residues. Germline assignment: CDR1 SGDLS and CDR2 YYNGEE. The CDR3 coding sequence is TGTGCCAGCTCAGAGGGGGCCAGCTCCTACAATGAGCAGTTCTTC. Translating gives CASSEGASSYNEQFF.

This clone was seen a few times. The chain employs TRBV6-4 and TRBJ1-1; TRBD1 agrees at 8 bases. The trim removed 5 bases at V and 4 bases at J, leaving 6 bases unmatched. CDR3 length: 14 amino acids. CDR1 MRHNA and CDR2 SNTAGT come from the germline V gene. The CDR3 loop is CASSQTGDSTEAFF. Here the CDR3 DNA reads TGTGCCAGCAGTCAGACAGGGGACAGCACTGAAGCTTTCTTT.

V usage is TRBV28 and J usage is TRBJ1-5; D is uncertain. This CDR3 has 15 amino acids. The germline V gene has CDR1 MDHEN and CDR2 SYDVKM. The germline V and J ends were trimmed by 6 bases and 4 bases, with 16 bases remaining between them. This CDR3 is CASRGSGSSNQPQHF. The CDR3, as DNA: TGTGCCAGCAGGGGGTCGGGGAGTAGTAATCAGCCCCAGCATTTT.

The chain links TRBV10-3 to TRBJ2-7; 10 bases map to TRBD1. The CDR3 is 14 amino acids. Germline trimming cut 9 bases from V and 2 bases from J; bases unmatched to any gene: 7. Germline CDR1 reads ENHRY; CDR2 reads SYGVKD. The CDR3 sequence is CAIHGTGDPYEQYF. The DNA of the CDR3 is TGTGCCATACACGGGACAGGGGACCCCTACGAGCAGTACTTC.

The gene calls are TRBV2 and TRBJ2-7, with 7 positions matching TRBD1. The CDR3 has 13 residues. Germline CDR1 and CDR2: SNHLY and FYNNEI. With V trimmed by 7 bases and J by 5 bases, 8 bases remained unmatched. The CDR3 here is CASIPGTADEQYF. The CDR3 DNA sequence: TGTGCCAGCATTCCCGGGACAGCGGACGAGCAGTACTTC. The whole variable domain, filled in from reference TRBV2 and TRBJ2-7, reads EPEVTQTPSHQVTQMGQEVILRCVPISNHLYFYWYRQILGQKVEFLVSFYNNEISEKSEIFDDQFSVERPDGSNFTLKIRSTKLEDSAMYFCASIPGTADEQYFGPGTRLTVT.

This sequence joins TRBV4-3 and TRBJ1-2; TRBD1 might be the D (5 bases). This CDR3 has 13 residues. The germline V and J ends were trimmed by 4 bases and 3 bases, with 9 bases remaining between them. CDR1 is LGHNA and CDR2 is YSLEER in the germline V gene. CDR3 residues: CASSPTGDYGYTF. Written as DNA, the CDR3 is TGCGCCAGCAGCCCGACGGGGGACTATGGCTACACCTTC.

In the case of this clone: At the DNA level, this CDR3 is encoded by other sequences in the same sample as well. The V call is TRBV2, the J call TRBJ2-1, with D possibly matching TRBD1 (6 bases). Germline CDR1 is SNHLY and CDR2 is FYNNEI. V lost 4 bases to trimming and J lost 5 bases, with 12 bases between them. The CDR3 loop spans 14 amino acids. CDR3 nucleotide sequence: TGTGCCAGCAGTGCAGGCAGGGGTCACAATGAGCAGTTCTTC. Translated: CASSAGRGHNEQFF.

Only one count was recorded for this clone. V usage is TRBV11-2 and J usage is TRBJ1-2; D is unresolved. Between the trimmed V and J ends, which lost 4 bases and 6 bases, there was a span of 18 bases. This CDR3 is 15 amino acids long. Germline lookup yields CDR1 SGHAT and CDR2 FQNNGV. The CDR3 sequence is CASSSPRFPNNGYTF. Here the CDR3 DNA reads TGTGCCAGCAGCTCTCCCCGTTTTCCAAACAATGGCTACACCTTC.

V usage is TRBV7-3 and J usage is TRBJ2-2, with 9 nucleotides matching TRBD2. This CDR3 is built from 16 residues. The germline CDR1 and CDR2 sequences are SGHTA and FQGTGA. Trimming removed 6 bases from V and 5 bases from J; junction bases left unmatched: 10. For the CDR3, the DNA is TGTGCCAGCAGTTCCGGGACTAGCCCATCGACCGGGGAGCTGTTTTTT. It yields the protein CASSSGTSPSTGELFF.

The genes are TRBV27 and TRBJ2-7, with 7 bases matching TRBD2. V lost 7 bases to trimming and J lost 1 base; unmatched junction nucleotides: 7. Germline V gene sequence: CDR1 MNHEY, CDR2 SMNVEV (reference sequence). This CDR3 comprises 14 residues. The DNA for the CDR3 is TGTGCCAGCACCCTAGGACTAGGGTCCTACGAGCAGTACTTC. It encodes CASTLGLGSYEQYF.

This chain links TRBV28 with TRBJ2-1; 10 nucleotides match TRBD1. The CDR3 covers 17 residues. The J segment lost 4 bases and the V segment lost 6 bases, leaving 12 bases of the junction unmatched. Germline CDR1 MDHEN, CDR2 SYDVKM. In DNA form, the CDR3 reads TGTGCCAGCAGGTCCGGGACAGGGGTGCGGATTTACAATGAGCAGTTCTTC. Its protein is CASRSGTGVRIYNEQFF.

The CDR3 sequence is CASSPGVRSTDTQYF. CDR3 sequence (DNA): TGTGCCAGCAGCCCCGGGGTCCGTAGCACAGATACGCAGTATTTT. This rearrangement joins TRBV7-2 to TRBJ2-3; maybe TRBD2 (5 bases). Germline V gives CDR1 SGHTA, CDR2 FQGNSA. Trimming cost V 5 bases and J 0 bases, with 12 bases left between them. This CDR3 contains 15 residues.

The J gene is TRBJ2-3, the V gene TRBV29-1; 12 bases match TRBD1. Losses at the gene ends were 4 bases for V and 3 bases for J; bases not matched to a gene: 5. This CDR3 has 15 amino acids. CDR1 and CDR2 from the germline V gene are SQVTM and ANQGSEA. The CDR3 is CSVGGTGGWTDTQYF. In DNA form, the CDR3 reads TGCAGCGTTGGGGGGACAGGGGGCTGGACAGATACGCAGTATTTT.

The chain carries TRBV28 and TRBJ2-2; a possible D gene is TRBD1 (6 bases). The CDR3 sequence is 13 residues long. Trimming took 10 bases from V and 4 from J, leaving 13 bases between them. Germline CDR1 is MDHEN and CDR2 is SYDVKM. DNA of the CDR3: TGTGCCACCAGGCGAGGGGGCACCGGGGAGCTGTTTTTT. It specifies CATRRGGTGELFF.